This T cell receptor beta chain originates from a study of control samples from healthy donors and cancer patients. CDR3 length equals 11 residues. Per the germline V gene, CDR1 is SGHTA and CDR2 is FQGNSA. The V end lost 5 bases, the J end lost 6 bases, and 8 bases lay between the germline ends. The assay was immunoSEQ multiplex PCR, and TCRdb's table has in-frame clones only and misses some. The table lists fewer than 6,000 clones, 84% of them singletons. The sequencing sample was made of formalin-fixed, paraffin-embedded tissue. The chain employs TRBV7-2 and TRBJ2-7; perhaps TRBD2 as D (5 bases). This sequence was found in a female donor with lung cancer. The CDR3 DNA is TGTGCCAGCAGCGTCCGGGGCGAGCAGTACTTC. This codes for CASSVRGEQYF.